Following are 4 T cell receptor beta chains from one sample sequenced in a study of cytomegalovirus exposure and HLA in healthy donors. PCR involved 60 Vbeta and 13 Jbeta primers. Method: immunoSEQ multiplex PCR; TCRdb's copy keeps in-frame clones and lacks some. The sample holds about 180,000 clones; around 70% are singletons and the top ten take around 3%. Sequencing was done on a sample of PBMCs. The receptors were gathered from a male donor in good health and CMV-seronegative.

The chain combines TRBV12-5 with TRBJ2-7; 7 bases fit TRBD1. There are 16 residues in the CDR3. With 1 base clipped from V and 0 bases from J, the junction kept 6 bases outside the gene matches. Germline V gene lookup returns CDR1 LGHNT and CDR2 FRNRAP. CDR3 loop: CASGLAEGGSSYEQYF. In DNA, the CDR3 is TGTGCTAGTGGTTTGGCCGAAGGGGGCAGCTCCTACGAGCAGTACTTC.

The chain recombines TRBV2 with TRBJ1-2; the D gene is possibly TRBD1 (5 bases). The CDR3 is 14 residues long. The ends were cut back, 4 bases at V and 2 bases at J, with 11 bases in the middle. From germline, CDR1 is SNHLY and CDR2 FYNNEI. DNA of the CDR3: TGTGCCAGCAGTGGGCAGGGAGGCAACTATGGCTACACCTTC. Protein sequence: CASSGQGGNYGYTF.

The chain uses TRBV1 and TRBJ2-1; the table gives TRBD2 as D, unverified against the DNA. TRBV1 is termed a pseudogene. The length of the CDR3 is 16 residues. The CDR3: CTSRLAGGHGYNEQFF. The CDR3 DNA follows: TGCACCAGCAGACTAGCGGGGGGGCATGGATACAATGAGCAGTTCTTC.

This clone showed up just once. The J gene is TRBJ2-5, the V gene TRBV4-2, with 8 bases lining up with TRBD2. Germline V gene data show CDR1 as LGHNA and CDR2 as YNFKEQ. This CDR3 is built from 17 residues. Trimming took 1 base from V and 3 from J; bases not matched to a gene: 10. Here the CDR3 DNA reads TGTGCCAGCAGCCAAGTTGGGGGAACTAGCGGAAAAGAGACCCAGTACTTC. It codes for CASSQVGGTSGKETQYF.